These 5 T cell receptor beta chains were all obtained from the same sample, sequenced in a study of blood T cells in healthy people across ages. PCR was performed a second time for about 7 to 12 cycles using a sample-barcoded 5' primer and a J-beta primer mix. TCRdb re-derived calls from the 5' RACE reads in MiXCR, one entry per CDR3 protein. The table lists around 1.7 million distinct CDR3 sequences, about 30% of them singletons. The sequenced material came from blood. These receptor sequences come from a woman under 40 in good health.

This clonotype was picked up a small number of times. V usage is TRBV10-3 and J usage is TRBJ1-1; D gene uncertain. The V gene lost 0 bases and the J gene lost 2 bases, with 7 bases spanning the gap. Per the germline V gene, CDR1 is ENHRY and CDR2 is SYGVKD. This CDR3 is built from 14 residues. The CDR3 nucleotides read TGTGCCATCAGTGAGTCGGGGTCAAACACTGAAGCTTTCTTT. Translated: CAISESGSNTEAFF.

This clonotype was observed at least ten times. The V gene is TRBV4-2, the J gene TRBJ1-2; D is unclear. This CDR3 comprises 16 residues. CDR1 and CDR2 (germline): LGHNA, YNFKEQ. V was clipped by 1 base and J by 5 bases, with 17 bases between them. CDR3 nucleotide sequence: TGTGCCAGCAGCCAAGGGGGATCTTCTAGATGGTATGGCTACACCTTC. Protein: CASSQGGSSRWYGYTF.

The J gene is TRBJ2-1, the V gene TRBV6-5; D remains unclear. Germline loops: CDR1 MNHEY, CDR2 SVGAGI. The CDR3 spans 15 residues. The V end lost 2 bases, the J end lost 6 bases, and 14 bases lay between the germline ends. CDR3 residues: CASSYEIGKGNEQFF. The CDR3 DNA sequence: TGTGCCAGCAGTTACGAGATAGGGAAGGGCAATGAGCAGTTCTTC.

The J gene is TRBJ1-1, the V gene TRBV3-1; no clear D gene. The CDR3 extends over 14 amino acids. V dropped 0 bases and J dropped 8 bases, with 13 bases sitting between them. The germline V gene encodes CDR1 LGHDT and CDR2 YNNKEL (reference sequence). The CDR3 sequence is CASSQDAARAEAFF. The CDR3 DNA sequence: TGTGCCAGCAGCCAAGATGCGGCCCGGGCCGAAGCTTTCTTT.

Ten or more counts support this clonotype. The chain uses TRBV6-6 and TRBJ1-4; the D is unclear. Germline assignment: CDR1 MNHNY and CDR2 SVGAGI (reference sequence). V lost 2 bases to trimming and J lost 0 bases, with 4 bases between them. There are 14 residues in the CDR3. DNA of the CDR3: TGTGCCAGCAGTTACAGGGCAACTAATGAAAAACTGTTTTTT. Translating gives CASSYRATNEKLFF.